A single sample is the source of the 5 T cell receptor beta chains below, sequenced in a study of T-cell memory formation after mild COVID-19. TCRdb passed the 5' RACE reads through MiXCR, listing each CDR3 protein once. The data hold 350,000 to 500,000 distinct CDR3 sequences, with roughly 20% observed a single time. What was sequenced was PBMCs or a T cell subset sorted from them (not recorded which). The receptors derive from an adult woman who had mild COVID-19 (a few samples of this study predate the infection). Cell type and time point are not known.

The rearrangement joins TRBV4-1 to TRBJ2-1; a weak D match, TRBD2 (7 bases). This CDR3 has 14 residues. Looked up from germline, CDR1 is MGHRA and CDR2 is YSYEKL. Trimming pared 6 bases from V and 5 bases from J, leaving 14 bases between. The CDR3 region is CASRKGGGDNEQFF. The CDR3 DNA reads TGCGCCAGCAGAAAAGGGGGAGGGGACAATGAGCAGTTCTTC.

This clonotype was observed a handful of times. This chain uses TRBV7-9 with TRBJ2-7; 11 nucleotides align to TRBD2. Losses at the gene ends were 0 bases for V and 0 bases for J; bases not matched to a gene: 7. There are 18 residues in the CDR3. Per the germline V gene, CDR1 is SEHNR and CDR2 is FQNEAQ (reference sequence). The CDR3 DNA sequence: TGTGCCAGCAGCTTAGCCCCCCTAGCGGGAGGCTCCTCCTACGAGCAGTACTTC. Translation: CASSLAPLAGGSSYEQYF.

The chain recombines TRBV14 with TRBJ2-3; possibly TRBD2 for D (5 bases). Looked up from germline, CDR1 is SGHDN and CDR2 is FVKESK. Trimming left V 3 bases short and J 2 bases short, with 18 bases between. This CDR3 spans 17 amino acids. CDR3 residues: CASSHAGINPVTDTQYF. The CDR3 DNA reads TGTGCCAGCAGCCACGCCGGGATCAACCCCGTCACAGATACGCAGTATTTT.

This clonotype was found a few times. The chain couples TRBV4-1 to TRBJ2-3; either TRBD1 or TRBD2 may fit D (6 bases each). Germline V gives CDR1 MGHRA, CDR2 YSYEKL. This CDR3 has 17 amino acids. The V end was cut by 0 bases, the J end by 4 bases, with 17 bases between. The chain's CDR3 is CASSQDRAGGPADTQYF. The CDR3 nucleotides are TGCGCCAGCAGCCAAGACCGGGCCGGGGGCCCAGCAGATACGCAGTATTTT.

In this sample, this clonotype turned up a few times. The genes are TRBV24-1 and TRBJ2-1, with D hard to call. The CDR3 covers 13 residues. The V gene's germline CDR1 is KGHDR and CDR2 SFDVKD. Deletions cut 1 base from V and 5 bases from J, with 5 bases between. Written as DNA, the CDR3 is TGTGCCACCAGTGATTTACAGAACAATGAGCAGTTCTTC. Protein: CATSDLQNNEQFF.